These 14 T cell receptor beta chains share one sample of origin, sequenced in a study of T-cell reconstitution after alpha-beta-depleted transplantation in children. During its preparation, the TCRbeta library received unique molecular identifiers. TCRdb re-derived calls from the PCR reads in MiXCR, one entry per CDR3 protein. Counted here are around 800,000 distinct CDR3 sequences, 15% to 20% occurring once; the ten biggest clones make up approximately 5%. Sequenced here: PBMCs, mostly from graft donor cells, sampled 360 days after TCRalphabeta/CD19-depleted stem cell transplant. The receptors originated from a male patient aged 5 to 17 who had a stem cell transplant for acute lymphoblastic leukemia, so the T cells may come from the graft donor.

V gene TRBV12-3 or TRBV12-4 combines with J gene TRBJ2-1; maybe TRBD2 (6 bases). The CDR3 extends over 12 amino acids. V lost 7 bases and J 11 bases, leaving 15 bases between the germline ends. CDR3 nucleotides: TGTGCCAGCACTACCGGGACTCCGAAGCAGTTCTTC. This gives the protein CASTTGTPKQFF.

The V gene is TRBV12-3 or TRBV12-4, the J gene TRBJ1-1, with D tentatively TRBD1 (6 bases). V was trimmed by 6 bases and J by 0 bases, leaving 14 bases between them. The CDR3 is 15 residues long. CDR3 bases: TGTGCCAGCAGCCCTTCTAGGGGGGTGAACACTGAAGCTTTCTTT. Translating gives CASSPSRGVNTEAFF.

In this sample, this clonotype turned up a few times. V gene TRBV20-1 combines with J gene TRBJ2-7; D may be TRBD2 (6 bases). The CDR3 extends over 12 amino acids. V was cut by 1 base and J by 3 bases, with 7 bases left in between. Per the germline V gene, CDR1 is DFQATT and CDR2 is SNEGSKA (reference sequence). CDR3 DNA: TGCAGTGCTAGAGCCGGGAGCTACGAGCAGTACTTC. Translating gives CSARAGSYEQYF.

This clonotype was observed at least ten times. The DNA for the CDR3 is TGCGCCAGCAGCCAAGGACACGCCGAAGCTTTCTTT. Its protein product is CASSQGHAEAFF. The J gene is TRBJ1-1, the V gene TRBV4-1; no clear D gene. V shed 1 base and J shed 8 bases, with 8 bases lying between them. The CDR3 consists of 12 residues. Germline CDR1 is MGHRA and CDR2 is YSYEKL.

This clonotype occurred a few times. A read error may account for a junction end that differs from germline. The chain recombines TRBV18 with TRBJ1-2, with 7 positions matching TRBD1. The CDR3 runs 15 residues. Germline assignment: CDR1 KGHSH and CDR2 LQKENI. The CDR3 spells CASSPGDGTVIGYSF. The CDR3 region has the DNA TGTGCCAGCTCACCCGGAGATGGGACAGTTATTGGCTACTCCTTC.

This clonotype was observed a few times. The J gene is TRBJ1-1, the V gene TRBV5-6, with TRBD1 matching over 7 bases. CDR3 size: 14 residues. Trimming took 3 bases from V and 3 from J; bases not matched to a gene: 5. Germline CDR1 and CDR2: SGHDT and YYEEEE. The CDR3: CASSWGQIYTEAFF. The CDR3 DNA follows: TGTGCCAGCAGCTGGGGACAGATTTACACTGAAGCTTTCTTT.

This chain joins TRBV18 and TRBJ1-1; 7 bases agree with TRBD1. Germline CDR1 KGHSH, CDR2 LQKENI. V dropped 3 bases and J dropped 1; count of bases not matched to a gene: 5. This CDR3 has 15 amino acids. Written as DNA, the CDR3 is TGTGCCAGCTCACCTGGACAGGCACCGAACACTGAAGCTTTCTTT. As protein: CASSPGQAPNTEAFF.

V is TRBV5-1 and J is TRBJ2-7, with D perhaps TRBD1 or TRBD2 (5 bases each). Germline values: CDR1 SGHRS, CDR2 YFSETQ. The CDR3 length is 14 residues. V was shortened by 4 bases and J by 6 bases, with 17 bases between the two germline ends. CDR3 in DNA: TGCGCCAGCAGCCCCTCTGGGGGACGGGTCGAGCAGTACTTC. Encoded protein: CASSPSGGRVEQYF.

The V call is TRBV28, the J call TRBJ1-1; 11 bases match TRBD1. CDR1 MDHEN and CDR2 SYDVKM come from the germline V gene. CDR3 length: 15 residues. After removal of 5 bases from V and 4 bases from J, the junction contained 6 bases not matched to a gene. Here the CDR3 reads CASSHTGTGGTEAFF. In nucleotides, the CDR3 is TGTGCCAGCAGTCACACCGGGACAGGGGGCACTGAAGCTTTCTTT.

The chain is built from TRBV7-6 and TRBJ2-3; 7 bases are a match to TRBD2. CDR1 and CDR2 from the germline V gene are SGHVS and FNYEAQ. This CDR3 contains 17 residues. Germline trimming cut 3 bases from V and 2 bases from J; bases unmatched to any gene: 11. CDR3 in amino acids: CASSFGASGISTDTQYF. Written as DNA, the CDR3 is TGTGCCAGCAGCTTCGGTGCTAGCGGAATCTCCACAGATACGCAGTATTTT.

This clonotype was observed at least ten times. The V and J genes are TRBV20-1 and TRBJ2-3; TRBD1 matches 7 bases. CDR1 is DFQATT, CDR2 SNEGSKA, per germline (reference sequence). The V gene end was trimmed by 5 bases and the J gene end by 3 bases; junction bases not matched to a gene: 5. This CDR3 spans 13 amino acids. The CDR3: CSARTGGTDTQYF. Here the CDR3 DNA reads TGCAGTGCTCGGACAGGTGGAACAGATACGCAGTATTTT.

This clonotype has more than one count but fewer than ten. J is TRBJ2-7 and V is TRBV9, with TRBD2 matching 9 bases. Trimming at V came to 2 bases and at J to 3 bases, leaving 6 bases not matched to a gene. Looked up from germline, CDR1 is SGDLS and CDR2 is YYNGEE. This CDR3 region has 15 residues. The CDR3 protein is CASSVGTSLGYEQYF. The CDR3 bases are TGTGCCAGCAGCGTGGGGACTAGCCTGGGCTACGAGCAGTACTTC. Full variable domain (rest looked up from reference TRBV9 and TRBJ2-7): DSGVTQTPKHLITATGQRVTLRCSPRSGDLSVYWYQQSLDQGLQFLIQYYNGEERAKGNILERFSAQQFPDLHSELNLSSLELGDSALYFCASSVGTSLGYEQYFGPGTRLTVT.

The sample holds a few counts of this clonotype. The chain recombines TRBV3-1 with TRBJ2-1, with a possible D match to TRBD2 (6 bases). Germline V gene sequence: CDR1 LGHDT, CDR2 YNNKEL (reference sequence). The ends were cut back, 3 bases at V and 0 bases at J, with 15 bases in the middle. This CDR3 is 17 amino acids long. CDR3 region: CASSQTRLVSSYNEQFF. The DNA of the CDR3 is TGTGCCAGCAGCCAGACCCGACTAGTCAGCTCCTACAATGAGCAGTTCTTC.

A few counts support this clonotype. The chain couples TRBV5-1 to TRBJ2-5, with D perhaps matching TRBD1 (6 bases). Trimming stripped 4 bases from V and 3 bases from J, with 16 bases between. This CDR3 has 15 residues. Germline-derived CDR1 and CDR2 are SGHRS and YFSETQ. The CDR3 DNA is TGCGCCAGCAGCCCCATCGGGACACTCAAAGAGACCCAGTACTTC. Protein sequence: CASSPIGTLKETQYF.